This TCR beta chain is drawn from a study of blood T cell repertoires in COVID-19. Study at large: The United States, Italy and Spain provided the acute and convalescent COVID-19 samples. From T cells, B-cell-depleted T cells, or PBMCs came the material, which was cDNA or gDNA.

Clones were sequenced by immunoSEQ multiplex PCR, and TCRdb holds only the in-frame ones, with some missing. This table holds roughly 140,000 clones, 80% found once. This CDR3 region has 15 residues. Trimming at V came to 2 bases and at J to 5 bases, leaving 5 bases not matched to a gene. Germline assignment: CDR1 SGHTA and CDR2 FQGTGA. Specimen: peripheral blood. This clonotype was obtained from a man in his sixties with acute or convalescent COVID-19. The rearrangement uses TRBV7-3 and TRBJ1-5; 8 bases map to TRBD1. DNA of the CDR3: TGTGCCAGCAGCTTAGGGGACAGGACTGATCAGCCCCAGCATTTT. Protein sequence: CASSLGDRTDQPQHF.